What follows describes a single T cell receptor (beta chain). A much larger clone lies a single base off, so this may be a read error. CDR1 is MNHEY and CDR2 is SMNVEV in the germline V gene (reference sequence). V lost 2 bases and J lost 10; bases outside the gene matches: 8. The CDR3 covers 15 residues. This specimen comes from a study of blood T cells in healthy people across ages. A sample-barcoded 5' primer and a J-beta primer mix were used in a second PCR of about 7 to 12 cycles. TCRdb re-called the 5' RACE reads with MiXCR, one entry per CDR3 protein. The table shows 600,000 to 800,000 distinct CDR3 sequences, with under 25% occurring only once.

This clonotype was obtained from a man in his 70s in good health. The specimen was blood. The genes are TRBV27 and TRBJ1-6, with TRBD1 matching over 7 bases. The CDR3 DNA reads as TGTGCCAGCAGTTTAGAGCACAGGGGACGCTCACCCCTCCACTTT. As protein: CASSLEHRGRSPLHF.